The 25 T cell receptor beta chains presented below share a single source sample, sequenced in a study of T-cell memory formation after mild COVID-19. TCRdb reanalysed the 5' RACE reads using MiXCR and keeps one entry per CDR3 protein. The profile shows under 450,000 distinct CDR3 sequences, around an eighth of them singletons. What was sequenced was PBMCs or a T cell subset sorted from them (not recorded which). The receptors here all came from a young man who had mild COVID-19 (a few samples of this study predate the infection). Cell type and time point are not known.

The V call is TRBV28, the J call TRBJ2-7; TRBD1 matches at 8 bases. The germline gives CDR1 MDHEN, CDR2 SYDVKM. The CDR3 is 14 amino acids. The CDR3: CASSFGTCRGRRDV. The DNA for the CDR3 is TGTGCCAGCAGTTTCGGGACGTGCAGGGGGCGTCGAGACGTC.

This clonotype has a handful of counts. The DNA for the CDR3 is TGTGCCAGCAGTTTATCGACATTTCCGAATTCACCCCTCCACTTT. Translation gives CASSLSTFPNSPLHF. V gene TRBV27 combines with J gene TRBJ1-6; no clear D. This CDR3 comprises 15 residues. V was clipped by 0 bases and J by 7 bases, with 10 bases between them. The germline V gene encodes CDR1 MNHEY and CDR2 SMNVEV (reference sequence).

The chain carries TRBV12-3 or TRBV12-4 and TRBJ1-2, with 7 positions matching TRBD1. The CDR3 spans 13 residues. With V trimmed by 6 bases and J by 8 bases, 9 bases remained unmatched. The CDR3 is CASSFDRALGYTF. CDR3 coding DNA: TGTGCCAGCAGCTTCGACAGGGCCTTGGGCTACACCTTC.

This clonotype was detected ten times or more. This rearrangement joins TRBV4-1 to TRBJ1-1, with D possibly matching TRBD1 (6 bases). V shed 2 bases and J shed 6 bases, with 16 bases lying between them. Germline V lookup: CDR1 MGHRA, CDR2 YSYEKL. This CDR3 contains 15 residues. The CDR3 spells CASSQIVQGVPEAFF. CDR3 in DNA: TGCGCCAGCAGCCAAATCGTACAGGGTGTACCTGAAGCTTTCTTT.

This clonotype has only a few counts. This sequence joins TRBV12-3 or TRBV12-4 and TRBJ2-1; D might be TRBD2 (7 bases). The CDR3 length is 15 residues. Trimming left V 4 bases short and J 3 bases short, with 13 bases between. The CDR3 here is CASSYEGGIYNEQFF. The CDR3 DNA sequence: TGTGCCAGCAGTTATGAGGGGGGGATCTACAATGAGCAGTTCTTC.

Worth noting for this clonotype: An end of the junction does not agree with germline; a read error may underlie this. The chain is built from TRBV6-2 or TRBV6-3 and TRBJ2-4, with a weak D call TRBD1 (6 bases). Germline CDR1 MNHEY, CDR2 SVGEGT. The CDR3 is made up of 17 amino acids. The CDR3, as DNA: TGTTCCAGCAGTTACTCACCAGGGGAAGAAGCCAAAAACATTCAGTACTTC. This sequence encodes CSSSYSPGEEAKNIQYF.

This clonotype was found a few times. The chain recombines TRBV3-1 with TRBJ2-6; D is undetermined. V was pared by 4 bases and J by 0 bases, with 4 bases between. Germline lookup yields CDR1 LGHDT and CDR2 YNNKEL (reference sequence). The CDR3 runs to 14 residues. DNA of the CDR3: TGTGCCAGCAGCCTCCTCTCTGGGGCCAACGTCCTGACTTTC. Amino acid sequence: CASSLLSGANVLTF. The variable domain in full, completed from reference TRBV3-1 and TRBJ2-6, reads DTAVSQTPKYLVTQMGNDKSIKCEQNLGHDTMYWYKQDSKKFLKIMFSYNNKELIINETVPNRFSPKSPDKAHLNLHINSLELGDSAVYFCASSLLSGANVLTFGAGSRLTVL.

There are many counts of this clonotype. The rearrangement links TRBV4-1 to TRBJ2-3; TRBD1 might be the D (5 bases). The germline V and J ends were trimmed by 0 bases and 5 bases, with 21 bases remaining between them. The CDR3 is made up of 18 amino acids. The germline CDR1 and CDR2 sequences are MGHRA and YSYEKL. The CDR3 reads CASSQDLGVPFYQDTQYF. CDR3 DNA: TGCGCCAGCAGCCAAGATCTAGGGGTCCCCTTCTACCAAGATACGCAGTATTTT.

This clonotype was detected only a few times. This chain joins TRBV20-1 and TRBJ2-7; 7 bases line up with TRBD1. CDR1 DFQATT and CDR2 SNEGSKA come from the germline V gene (reference sequence). The CDR3 length is 14 residues. J gave up 6 bases and V 0 bases, and 8 bases lay outside the gene matches. The CDR3 reads CSARDQGVRGEQYV. The CDR3 nucleotides are TGCAGTGCTAGAGATCAGGGGGTGAGGGGCGAGCAGTACGTC.

Only a few counts were recorded for this clonotype. V is TRBV5-1 and J is TRBJ1-2; D gene ambiguous. The CDR3 has 12 residues. Germline lookup yields CDR1 SGHRS and CDR2 YFSETQ. Trimming took off 4 bases at V and 8 bases at J, with 12 bases between the two ends. CDR3: CASSTQTSGYTF. In nucleotides, the CDR3 is TGCGCCAGCAGCACCCAGACAAGCGGCTACACCTTC.

This clonotype occurred a few times. V and J are TRBV6-1 and TRBJ1-2, with D unclear. The CDR3 has 11 amino acids. Germline V gives CDR1 MNHNS, CDR2 SASEGT. Trimming removed 7 bases at V and 3 bases at J, with 6 bases between. The CDR3 spells CASKVDYGYTF. In nucleotides, the CDR3 is TGTGCCAGCAAGGTTGACTATGGCTACACCTTC.

This clonotype showed up many times. The gene calls are TRBV4-1 and TRBJ2-7; a possible D gene is TRBD2 (5 bases). Germline CDR1 and CDR2: MGHRA and YSYEKL. With 3 bases removed from V and 0 bases from J, the gap between germline ends came to 12 bases. CDR3 size: 15 residues. The chain's CDR3 is CASSQKPDSSYEQYF. CDR3 DNA: TGCGCCAGCAGCCAGAAACCGGACTCCTCCTACGAGCAGTACTTC.

In its sample, this clonotype was seen a few times. This rearrangement joins TRBV5-5 to TRBJ1-1; D perhaps matches TRBD1 (5 bases). This CDR3 contains 16 residues. Trimming shortened V by 4 bases and J by 5 bases, and 21 bases separated the two germline ends. Germline-derived CDR1 and CDR2 are SGHKS and YYEKEE (reference sequence). The CDR3 nucleotides read TGTGCCAGCAGCAGAGTCTGGGACGGTCTGGGGACTGAAGCTTTCTTT. Amino acid sequence: CASSRVWDGLGTEAFF.

This chain connects TRBV5-1 to TRBJ2-5; a weak D match, TRBD2 (5 bases). Germline CDR1 SGHRS, CDR2 YFSETQ. The CDR3 consists of 14 residues. The V gene lost 0 bases and the J gene lost 2 bases, with 8 bases spanning the gap. CDR3 sequence (DNA): TGCGCCAGCAGCTTGGGCGAGGGACAAGAGACCCAGTACTTC. This sequence encodes CASSLGEGQETQYF.

This clonotype was seen a handful of times. The gene calls are TRBV30 and TRBJ1-1; D remains unclear. The V and J ends lost 3 bases and 5 bases respectively, with 13 bases between them. CDR1 and CDR2 from the germline V gene are GTSNPN and SVGIG (reference sequence). CDR3 length: 13 amino acids. The CDR3: CAWSWVEGTEAFF. The DNA for the CDR3 is TGTGCCTGGAGCTGGGTTGAGGGAACTGAAGCTTTCTTT.

There are a few counts of this clonotype. CDR3 amino acids: CASEEGNEQYF. The CDR3 coding sequence is TGTGCCAGCGAGGAGGGTAACGAGCAGTACTTC. The chain has TRBV11-2 and TRBJ2-7, with D possibly matching TRBD2 (6 bases). This CDR3 spans 11 amino acids. Germline CDR1 is SGHAT and CDR2 is FQNNGV. The germline V and J ends were trimmed by 8 bases and 5 bases, with 10 bases remaining between them.

The chain uses TRBV18 and TRBJ2-4, with 9 positions matching TRBD1. This CDR3 has 15 amino acids. CDR1 is KGHSH, CDR2 LQKENI, per germline. V shed 3 bases, J shed 5 bases, and the junction held 5 bases outside the gene matches. The CDR3 reads CASSPRDRDQNIQYF. The CDR3 DNA sequence: TGTGCCAGCTCACCGCGGGACAGGGACCAAAACATTCAGTACTTC.

This clonotype was recorded many times. The chain combines TRBV7-2 with TRBJ2-1, with TRBD1 as a possible D gene (5 bases). The CDR3 is 13 residues long. Germline CDR1 is SGHTA and CDR2 is FQGNSA. Trimming pared 0 bases from V and 9 bases from J, leaving 9 bases between. In DNA, the CDR3 is TGTGCCAGCAGCTTAGCGGGGCCCCGTGAGCAGTTCTTC. Its protein product is CASSLAGPREQFF.

This clonotype was counted only a few times. CDR3 region: CASSVGGEIYGYTF. The CDR3 nucleotides are TGTGCCAGCAGCGTAGGCGGCGAGATTTATGGCTACACCTTC. V gene TRBV9 combines with J gene TRBJ1-2; D remains ambiguous. Germline values: CDR1 SGDLS, CDR2 YYNGEE. This CDR3 spans 14 amino acids. V was pared by 0 bases and J by 5 bases, with 11 bases between.

The chain carries TRBV6-2 or TRBV6-3 and TRBJ1-1, with no clear D. The germline V gene encodes CDR1 MNHEY and CDR2 SVGEGT. The CDR3 is made up of 15 amino acids. V was shortened by 8 bases and J by 4 bases, with 20 bases between the two germline ends. The DNA for the CDR3 is TGTGCCAGCCGGAGAATCGGAGGTTTAGGCACTGAAGCTTTCTTT. It yields the protein CASRRIGGLGTEAFF.

This chain joins TRBV27 and TRBJ1-6; D is uncertain. Trimming stripped 2 bases from V and 9 bases from J, with 14 bases between. The CDR3 spans 15 residues. Germline V gene sequence: CDR1 MNHEY, CDR2 SMNVEV (reference sequence). The CDR3 reads CASSLTLVKRSPLHF. The CDR3 DNA reads as TGTGCCAGCAGTTTAACTCTAGTCAAGCGTTCACCCCTCCACTTT.

The chain carries TRBV7-3 and TRBJ2-5; D is ambiguous. The CDR3 consists of 13 residues. The V gene's germline CDR1 is SGHTA and CDR2 FQGTGA. The V end was cut by 2 bases, the J end by 3 bases, with 7 bases between. For the CDR3, the DNA is TGTGCCAGCAGCTTATTACCCGAAGAGACCCAGTACTTC. This translates into CASSLLPEETQYF.

This clonotype has only a few counts. V and J are TRBV5-1 and TRBJ1-1, with 10 positions matching TRBD1. V was clipped by 4 bases and J by 5 bases; unmatched bases: 8. CDR1 SGHRS and CDR2 YFSETQ come from the germline V gene. This CDR3 region has 15 residues. The CDR3 DNA follows: TGCGCCAGCAGCCAGAGACAGGGGGCGTGGACTGAAGCTTTCTTT. Protein sequence: CASSQRQGAWTEAFF. Supplemented by reference TRBV5-1 and TRBJ1-1, the full variable domain reads KAGVTQTPRYLIKTRGQQVTLSCSPISGHRSVSWYQQTPGQGLQFLFEYFSETQRNKGNFPGRFSGRQFSNSRSEMNVSTLELGDSALYLCASSQRQGAWTEAFFGQGTRLTVV.

This clonotype has ten or more counts. CDR3 nucleotide sequence: TGCGCCAGCAGCCCGCAGGGACCGATCTCTGGAAACACCATATATTTT. Protein sequence: CASSPQGPISGNTIYF. The rearrangement uses TRBV5-1 and TRBJ1-3, with D possibly being TRBD1 (5 bases). This CDR3 spans 16 amino acids. V shed 4 bases and J shed 0 bases, with 14 bases lying between them. Germline V gives CDR1 SGHRS, CDR2 YFSETQ. The full variable domain, with the rest looked up from reference TRBV5-1 and TRBJ1-3, is KAGVTQTPRYLIKTRGQQVTLSCSPISGHRSVSWYQQTPGQGLQFLFEYFSETQRNKGNFPGRFSGRQFSNSRSEMNVSTLELGDSALYLCASSPQGPISGNTIYFGEGSWLTVV.

This clonotype has more than one count but fewer than ten. The rearrangement joins TRBV9 to TRBJ2-6, with D possibly being TRBD2 (6 bases). Germline lookup yields CDR1 SGDLS and CDR2 YYNGEE. V was cut by 3 bases and J by 2 bases, with 12 bases left in between. This CDR3 region has 16 residues. The CDR3 coding sequence is TGTGCCAGCAGCGAAGGACTACTTGCTGGGGCCAACGTCCTGACTTTC. Protein product: CASSEGLLAGANVLTF.